This is a list of T cell receptor beta chains from one sample in a study of beta chain features in type 1 diabetes. Libraries were prepared by immunoSEQ multiplex PCR; TCRdb keeps only in-frame clonotypes and omits some of them. The sample has fewer than 350,000 clones, roughly 15% seen once. The source material was naive CD4+ T cells from blood. These receptors were obtained from a man between 18 and 29 years old with type 1 diabetes. The CDR3 runs from the conserved cysteine through the conserved F or W.

>TRBV6-5
CASSPSGGNSYEQYF
>TRBV6-6
CASSQTSWSETQYF
>TRBV1
CTSSQVQVPYEQYF
>TRBV5-1
CASGTGDSPLHF
>TRBV2
CASRDLQQTSGYTF
>TRBV11-2
CASSSQGGTEAFF
>TRBV28
CASSFSKTSGRVGNHYNEQFF
>TRBV30
CAWGKYGGNTGELFF
>TRBV28
CAIAPGGSNQPQHF
>TRBV2
CASSVIGGSTVF
>TRBV5-6
CASSRFLYEQYF
>TRBV27
CASSLFGTSSVYNEQFF
>TRBV6-4
CASSLQGYEQYF
>TRBV7-2
CASSLARNNEQFF
>TRBV30
CAWSVAETQYF
>TRBV18
CASSPMGQPNEQFF
>TRBV15
CATSRGGDLSGYGYTF
>TRBV15
CATSITSGEYNEQFF
>TRBV11-2
CASSLDTSGGTDTQYF
>TRBV5-4
CASSPRGWEGEQYF
>TRBV2
CASSVETQYF
>TRBV4-3
CASSQRTGYQETQYF
>TRBV4-3
CASSHGTTGPVVF
>TRBV5-1
CASSLVNRAEDGYTF
>TRBV6-5
CASDPSGYGNQPQHF
>TRBV9
CASSVAGQGFYEQYF
>TRBV5-6
CASSLGLTKETQYF
>TRBV2
CASLLQRTGANYGYTF
>TRBV29-1
CSVEKGDRGYEQYF
>TRBV5-4
CASSRYRAAQHF
>TRBV2
CASNYVANTGELFF
>TRBV30
CAWSENRGSNEKLFF
>TRBV4-3
CASSQDPAGGYADTQYF
>TRBV29-1
CSVRKRQGYEQYF
>TRBV27
CASSQTIGGKRTEAFF
>TRBV6-1
CASSEPGDSPISEAFF
>TRBV9
CASSVGTAGELFF
>TRBV14
CASSQNTGNSPLHF
>TRBV7-7
CASGLAGNRETQYF
>TRBV7-9
CASSLVGTGTNYGYTF
>TRBV2
CASSASGTGTYEQYF
>TRBV30
CAWTVEAVTEAFF
>TRBV30
CAWRAGGIRDEQFF
>TRBV28
CASSPETGTDTQYF
>TRBV29-1
CSVEDPRDTPEAFF
>TRBV2
CASSEHERGYF
>TRBV28
CAHKQGAFTEAFF
>TRBV12-5
CASAPTGWTPGNQPQHF
>TRBV28
CASGVVGGLAHNNEQFF
>TRBV5-1
CASRTAATGTQETQYF
>TRBV19
CAARPRGFGYGYTF
>TRBV9
CASSATGTGKDEQYF
>TRBV7-2
CASSLYVPNTEAFF
>TRBV15
CATSLPGDSDNEQFF
>TRBV6-5
CASSLLAGGGNEQFF